This TCR beta chain was sequenced for a study of control samples from healthy donors and cancer patients. The length of the CDR3 is 10 residues. Note on this clone: The junction differs from germline at one of its ends, possibly a read error.

Sequencing was performed with immunoSEQ multiplex PCR; in TCRdb, only in-frame clones are kept and a portion is missing. This sample has 130,000 to 150,000 clones, with 93% found just once. This chain connects TRBV12-3 or TRBV12-4 to TRBJ1-3; D is unresolved. This receptor was identified in a man between 18 and 29 years old in good health. The material sequenced was blood. CDR3 in DNA: TGTGCCAGCAGTTCCAGGTTTATTTTTTTT. Residues: CASSSRFIFF.